What follows are 4 T cell receptor beta chains derived from one specimen sequenced in a study of multiple sclerosis patients with progressive multifocal leukoencephalopathy. This sample's time point: before natalizumab initiation. Data came from immunoSEQ multiplex PCR; TCRdb stores just in-frame clones and leaves some out. The sample lists roughly 34,000 clones; 89% were seen once. The sequencing input was PBMCs. The receptor set was obtained from a human donor with multiple sclerosis.

This clone was seen just once. V and J are TRBV9 and TRBJ2-2, with no clear D. This CDR3 comprises 14 residues. Germline loops: CDR1 SGDLS, CDR2 YYNGEE. The ends were cut back, 4 bases at V and 5 bases at J, with 12 bases in the middle. CDR3 loop: CASSPFSYTGELFF. DNA for the CDR3: TGTGCCAGCAGCCCTTTTTCCTATACCGGGGAGCTGTTTTTT.

The chain has TRBV18 and TRBJ1-2; TRBD1 aligns across 10 bases. Per germline, CDR1 KGHSH and CDR2 LQKENI. This CDR3 spans 14 amino acids. V was pared by 6 bases and J by 5 bases, with 6 bases of the junction left unmatched. The CDR3 reads CASSETGGTYGYTF. The CDR3, as DNA: TGTGCCAGCTCGGAGACAGGGGGCACATATGGCTACACCTTC.

The V call is TRBV29-1, the J call TRBJ2-5; D gene unclear. Matching the DNA end better, TRBJ2-7 makes the J call doubtful. There are 13 residues in the CDR3. Germline CDR1 SQVTM, CDR2 ANQGSEA. The CDR3 region is CSVVAPNSYEQYF. The CDR3 nucleotides are TGCAGCGTTGTTGCACCGAACTCCTACGAGCAGTACTTC.

The rearrangement links TRBV11-2 to TRBJ2-7, with D possibly matching TRBD1 (7 bases). CDR1 and CDR2 from the germline V gene are SGHAT and FQNNGV. The CDR3 extends over 15 amino acids. Trimming took off 5 bases at V and 5 bases at J, with 19 bases between the two ends. CDR3 nucleotide sequence: TGTGCCAGCAGCGATCCAGGGGGGTCACGGGACGAGCAGTACTTC. It translates to CASSDPGGSRDEQYF.